The sequence of this T cell receptor (beta chain) was determined in a study of blood T cell repertoires in COVID-19. The wider study: Specimens from acute and convalescent COVID-19 originated in the United States, Italy and Spain. Sample material is recorded as cDNA or gDNA derived from T cells, B-cell-depleted T cells, or PBMCs.

The authors' processing: Using reference gene primer amplification, nucleated cell counts were estimated. Repertoires were generated with immunoSEQ multiplex PCR, while TCRdb's copy carries only in-frame clones and drops some. That table gives V, J and clone size, and the DNA gave D and trimming. The data contain around 190,000 clones, approximately 90% of them singletons. The V gene lost 7 bases and the J gene lost 4 bases, with 8 bases spanning the gap. Germline V gene sequence: CDR1 MDHEN, CDR2 SYDVKM. The CDR3 is made up of 11 amino acids. The source is a human donor in a cohort sampled during active COVID-19. Specimen: peripheral blood. The rearrangement links TRBV28 to TRBJ2-7; D is undetermined. CDR3 in DNA: TGTGCCAGCACAACAGCTTACGAGCAGTACTTC. It yields the protein CASTTAYEQYF.